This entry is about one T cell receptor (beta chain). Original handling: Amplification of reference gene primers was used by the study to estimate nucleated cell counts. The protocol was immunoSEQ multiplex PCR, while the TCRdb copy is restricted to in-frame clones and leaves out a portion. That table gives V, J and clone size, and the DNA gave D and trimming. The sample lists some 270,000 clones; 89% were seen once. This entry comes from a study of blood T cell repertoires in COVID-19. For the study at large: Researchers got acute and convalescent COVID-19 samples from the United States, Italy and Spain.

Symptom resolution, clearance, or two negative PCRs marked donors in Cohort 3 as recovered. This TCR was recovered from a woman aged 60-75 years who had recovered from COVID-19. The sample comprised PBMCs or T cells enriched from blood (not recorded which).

CDR3 sequence: CASTGTSGNNEQFF. Here the CDR3 DNA reads TGTGCCAGCACCGGGACTAGCGGGAACAATGAGCAGTTCTTC. This chain uses TRBV11-3 with TRBJ2-1; TRBD2 matches 13 bases. Germline V lookup: CDR1 SGHNT, CDR2 YENEEA. J lost 5 bases, V lost 7 bases, and 2 bases had no gene match. The CDR3 loop spans 14 amino acids.